This is a list of T cell receptor beta chains from one sample in a study of cytomegalovirus exposure and HLA in healthy donors. Data came from immunoSEQ multiplex PCR; TCRdb stores just in-frame clones and leaves some out. Here the sample spans about 200,000 clones, roughly 80% being singletons. Sequencing was done on a sample of PBMCs. The receptors were sampled from a woman under 30 in good health and CMV-seronegative. Each CDR3 is given with its conserved first and last residue. Fields, in order: J gene, V gene, clone size, D gene, CDR3 protein, CDR3 DNA. A D gene is named only where the DNA matches it firmly. Rows may omit the clone size; those that give it use once, few, many or a size class.

j_gene: TRBJ1-5; v_gene: TRBV28; abundance: .; d_gene: .; CDR3aa: CASSFFQQGGSNQPQHF; CDR3nt: TGTGCCAGCAGTTTTTTCCAACAGGGTGGGAGCAATCAGCCCCAGCATTTT
j_gene: TRBJ1-2; v_gene: TRBV21-1; abundance: .; d_gene: .; CDR3aa: CASSKAPNDGRTVTANYGYTF; CDR3nt: TGTGCCAGCAGCAAAGCGCCTAATGATGGGAGGACGGTCACCGCTAACTATGGCTACACCTTC
j_gene: TRBJ2-5; v_gene: TRBV7-9; abundance: .; d_gene: .; CDR3aa: CASSLVGQLRQETQYF; CDR3nt: TGTGCCAGCAGCTTAGTCGGCCAACTAAGACAAGAGACCCAGTACTTC
j_gene: TRBJ2-2; v_gene: TRBV27; abundance: .; d_gene: .; CDR3aa: CASRRSRGSGGELFF; CDR3nt: TGTGCCAGCAGACGCTCGCGGGGTTCGGGAGGGGAGCTGTTTTTT
j_gene: TRBJ1-5; v_gene: TRBV5-6; abundance: .; d_gene: .; CDR3aa: CASSFSGTPEPQHF; CDR3nt: TGTGCCAGCAGCTTTTCCGGGACACCTGAGCCCCAGCATTTT
j_gene: TRBJ2-1; v_gene: TRBV7-2; abundance: .; d_gene: TRBD2; CDR3aa: CASSRRSGSSYNEQFF; CDR3nt: TGTGCCAGCAGCAGACGTAGCGGGAGCTCCTACAATGAGCAGTTCTTC
j_gene: TRBJ2-3; v_gene: TRBV19; abundance: .; d_gene: .; CDR3aa: CASSWQYF; CDR3nt: TGTGCCAGTAGCTGGCAGTATTTT
j_gene: TRBJ1-2; v_gene: TRBV18; abundance: .; d_gene: .; CDR3aa: CASSPRADANYGYTF; CDR3nt: TGTGCCAGCTCACCACGGGCAGACGCTAACTATGGCTACACCTTC
j_gene: TRBJ2-3; v_gene: TRBV7-8; abundance: .; d_gene: TRBD2; CDR3aa: CASSPSGSADTQYF; CDR3nt: TGTGCCAGCAGCCCTAGCGGGAGCGCAGATACGCAGTATTTT
j_gene: TRBJ1-5; v_gene: TRBV10-3; abundance: few; d_gene: .; CDR3aa: CAISVDIGQPQHF; CDR3nt: TGTGCCATCAGCGTGGACATCGGCCAGCCCCAGCATTTT
j_gene: TRBJ2-5; v_gene: TRBV6-1; abundance: .; d_gene: TRBD1; CDR3aa: CASRADRAGETQYF; CDR3nt: TGTGCCAGCAGGGCCGACAGGGCCGGGGAGACCCAGTACTTC
j_gene: TRBJ2-1; v_gene: TRBV18; abundance: .; d_gene: .; CDR3aa: CASSPPGAPTAYNEQFF; CDR3nt: TGTGCCAGCTCACCACCGGGGGCGCCTACCGCTTACAATGAGCAGTTCTTC
j_gene: TRBJ2-2; v_gene: TRBV4-3; abundance: .; d_gene: .; CDR3aa: CASGGVGNTGELFF; CDR3nt: TGCGCCAGCGGTGGAGTAGGGAACACCGGGGAGCTGTTTTTT
j_gene: TRBJ1-4; v_gene: TRBV4-1; abundance: .; d_gene: TRBD1; CDR3aa: CASSQAKGARVFF; CDR3nt: TGCGCCAGCAGCCAAGCAAAGGGGGCAAGGGTGTTTTTT
j_gene: TRBJ2-5; v_gene: TRBV28; abundance: .; d_gene: TRBD1; CDR3aa: CASSSIEMDRERSETQYF; CDR3nt: TGTGCCAGCAGTTCTATTGAAATGGACAGGGAAAGGAGCGAGACCCAGTACTTC
j_gene: TRBJ2-1; v_gene: TRBV6-6; abundance: few; d_gene: .; CDR3aa: CASSPTRTDNEQFF; CDR3nt: TGTGCCAGCAGTCCTACTCGGACTGACAATGAGCAGTTCTTC
j_gene: TRBJ1-2; v_gene: TRBV7-9; abundance: .; d_gene: .; CDR3aa: CASSLVLSDGYTF; CDR3nt: TGTGCCAGCAGCTTAGTTCTCTCTGATGGCTACACCTTC
j_gene: TRBJ2-5; v_gene: TRBV19; abundance: .; d_gene: .; CDR3aa: CASSPPGETQYF; CDR3nt: TGTGCCAGTAGCCCCCCGGGAGAGACCCAGTACTTC
j_gene: TRBJ2-7; v_gene: TRBV7-2; abundance: .; d_gene: .; CDR3aa: CASSSSTGPLYEQYF; CDR3nt: TGTGCCAGCAGCTCCTCGACTGGCCCCCTCTACGAGCAGTACTTC
j_gene: TRBJ2-3; v_gene: TRBV9; abundance: .; d_gene: .; CDR3aa: CASSQSGSAASSTDTQYF; CDR3nt: TGTGCCAGCAGCCAATCCGGGAGCGCGGCCTCTAGCACAGATACGCAGTATTTT
j_gene: TRBJ1-4; v_gene: TRBV19; abundance: .; d_gene: .; CDR3aa: CASSISTNEKLFF; CDR3nt: TGTGCCAGTAGTATAAGCACTAATGAAAAACTGTTTTTT
j_gene: TRBJ1-5; v_gene: TRBV5-8; abundance: .; d_gene: .; CDR3aa: CASSLGPGSEHQPQHF; CDR3nt: TGTGCCAGCAGCTTGGGCCCAGGTTCGGAACATCAGCCCCAGCATTTT
j_gene: TRBJ2-2; v_gene: TRBV5-6; abundance: once; d_gene: .; CDR3aa: CASSSRGANTGELFF; CDR3nt: TGTGCCAGCAGCTCCCGGGGGGCAAACACCGGGGAGCTGTTTTTT
j_gene: TRBJ1-1; v_gene: TRBV7-9; abundance: .; d_gene: .; CDR3aa: CASSLMGAAEAFF; CDR3nt: TGTGCCAGCAGCTTAATGGGGGCCGCTGAAGCTTTCTTT